In its sample, the clone carrying this TCR beta chain was seen once. Its matching antigen is unknown. The CDR3 has 12 amino acids. CDR1 is MNHNS, CDR2 SASEGT, per germline. Trimming left V 1 base short and J 5 bases short, with 5 bases between. Libraries were prepared by immunoSEQ multiplex PCR; TCRdb keeps only in-frame clonotypes and omits some of them. The table lists roughly 200,000 clones, roughly 65% of them singletons. The sample comes from a study of cytotoxic CD8 clonotypes in ibrutinib-treated CLL. Study as a whole: The patient breakdown showed 10 to 12 relapsed/refractory and under 16 treatment-naive cases, with approximately 18 IGHV unmutated. Study-wide points: Public clonotypes showed up rarely, and on treatment they shrank or held steady. At progression, clonality fell back toward baseline after rising at ibrutinib response.

The sequencing used PBMCs, collected after 12 months of ibrutinib treatment. This TCR derives from a human donor with chronic lymphocytic leukemia. The chain joins TRBV6-1 to TRBJ1-1; no firm D call. The CDR3 DNA follows: TGTGCCAGCAGTGAAGTATGGACTGAAGCTTTCTTT. Its translation is CASSEVWTEAFF.